This entry describes one TCR beta chain. The entry originates in a study of shared clonotypes between healthy human individuals. TCRdb keeps only in-frame clones here, not all; method: immunoSEQ multiplex PCR. The sample has around 2.1 million clones, 93% seen once; the top ten hold under 2%. The naive CD8 subset, CD45RO-negative cells positively selected for CCR7, excluded terminally differentiated effector memory CD45RA+ cells. Input material: naive CD8+ T cells from PBMCs. The clonotype comes from a man younger than 35 in good health. Some clones in this sample may be carry-over from other donors' samples.

Written as DNA, the CDR3 is TGCGCCAGCAGCCATCTATTTGGGACCGATAATGAAAAACTGTTTTTT. Encoded protein: CASSHLFGTDNEKLFF. The V call is TRBV4-3, the J call TRBJ1-4, with D perhaps TRBD1 (5 bases). The germline V gene has CDR1 LGHNA and CDR2 YSLEER. The length of the CDR3 is 16 residues. Trimming removed 3 bases at V and 4 bases at J, with 15 bases between.